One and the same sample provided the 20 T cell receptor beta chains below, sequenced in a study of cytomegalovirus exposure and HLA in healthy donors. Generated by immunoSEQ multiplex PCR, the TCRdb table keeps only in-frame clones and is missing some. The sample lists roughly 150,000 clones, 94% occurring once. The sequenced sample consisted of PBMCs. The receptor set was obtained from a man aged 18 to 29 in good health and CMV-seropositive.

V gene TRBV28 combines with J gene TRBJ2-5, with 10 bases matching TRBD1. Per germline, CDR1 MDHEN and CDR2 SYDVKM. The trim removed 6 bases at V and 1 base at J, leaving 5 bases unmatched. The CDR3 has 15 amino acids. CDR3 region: CASSRDRGFQETQYF. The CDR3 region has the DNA TGTGCCAGCAGCCGGGACAGGGGTTTCCAAGAGACCCAGTACTTC.

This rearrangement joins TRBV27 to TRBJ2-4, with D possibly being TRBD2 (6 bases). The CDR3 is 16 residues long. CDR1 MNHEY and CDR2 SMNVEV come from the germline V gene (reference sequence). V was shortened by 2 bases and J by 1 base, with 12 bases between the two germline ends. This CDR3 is CASSLVRDLAKNIQYF. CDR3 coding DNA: TGTGCCAGCAGTTTAGTGCGGGACCTGGCCAAAAACATTCAGTACTTC.

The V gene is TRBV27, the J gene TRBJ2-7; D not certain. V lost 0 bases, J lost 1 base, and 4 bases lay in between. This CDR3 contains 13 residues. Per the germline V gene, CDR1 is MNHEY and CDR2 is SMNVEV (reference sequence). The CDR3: CASSLSRSYEQYF. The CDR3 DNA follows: TGTGCCAGCAGTTTATCGAGGTCCTACGAGCAGTACTTC.

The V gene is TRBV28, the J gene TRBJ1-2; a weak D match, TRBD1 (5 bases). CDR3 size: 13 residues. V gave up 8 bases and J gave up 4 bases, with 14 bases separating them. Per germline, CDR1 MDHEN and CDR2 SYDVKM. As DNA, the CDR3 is TGTGCCAGCCGAGACGACAGCTCCTATGGCTACACCTTC. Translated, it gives CASRDDSSYGYTF.

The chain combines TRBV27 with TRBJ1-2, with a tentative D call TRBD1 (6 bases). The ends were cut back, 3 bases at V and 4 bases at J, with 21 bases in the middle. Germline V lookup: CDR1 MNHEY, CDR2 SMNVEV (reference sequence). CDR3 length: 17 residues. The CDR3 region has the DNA TGTGCCAGCAGTTTCAGTGTTTCCTGGGGGCGCATCTATGGCTACACCTTC. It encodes CASSFSVSWGRIYGYTF.

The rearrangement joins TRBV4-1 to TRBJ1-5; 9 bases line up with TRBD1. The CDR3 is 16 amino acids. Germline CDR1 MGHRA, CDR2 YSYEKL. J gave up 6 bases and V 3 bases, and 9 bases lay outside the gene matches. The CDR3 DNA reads TGCGCCAGCAGCCACCCATGGACAGGGGATCGTCAGCCCCAGCATTTT. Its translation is CASSHPWTGDRQPQHF.

The CDR3 loop reads CSVDGGGSSYEQYF. The CDR3 region has the DNA TGCAGCGTTGATGGGGGCGGGAGCTCCTACGAGCAGTACTTC. The chain combines TRBV29-1 with TRBJ2-7, with D perhaps matching TRBD2 (7 bases). Germline CDR1 SQVTM, CDR2 ANQGSEA. V was trimmed by 3 bases and J by 0 bases, leaving 12 bases between them. CDR3 length equals 14 residues.

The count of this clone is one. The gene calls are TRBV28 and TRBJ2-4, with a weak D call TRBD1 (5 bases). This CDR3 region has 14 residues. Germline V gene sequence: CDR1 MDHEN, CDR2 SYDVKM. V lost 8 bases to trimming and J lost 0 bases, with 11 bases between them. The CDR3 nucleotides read TGTGCCAGCTCATTCAGGGTAGCCAAAAACATTCAGTACTTC. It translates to CASSFRVAKNIQYF.

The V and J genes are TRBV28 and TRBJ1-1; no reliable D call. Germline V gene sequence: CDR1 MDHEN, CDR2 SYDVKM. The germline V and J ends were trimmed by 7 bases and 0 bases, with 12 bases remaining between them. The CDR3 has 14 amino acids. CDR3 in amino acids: CASTMGGLNTEAFF. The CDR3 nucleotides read TGTGCCAGCACCATGGGTGGGCTGAACACTGAAGCTTTCTTT.

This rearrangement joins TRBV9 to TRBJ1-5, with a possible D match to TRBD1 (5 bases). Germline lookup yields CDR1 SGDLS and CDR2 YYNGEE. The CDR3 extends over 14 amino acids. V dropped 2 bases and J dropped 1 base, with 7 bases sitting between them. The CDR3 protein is CASSVTGSNQPQHF. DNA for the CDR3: TGTGCCAGCAGCGTTACAGGAAGCAATCAGCCCCAGCATTTT.

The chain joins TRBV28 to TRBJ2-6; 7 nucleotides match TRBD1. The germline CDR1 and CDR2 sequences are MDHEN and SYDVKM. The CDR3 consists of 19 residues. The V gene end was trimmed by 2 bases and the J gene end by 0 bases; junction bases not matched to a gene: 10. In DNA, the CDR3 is TGTGCCAGCAGTTTAGGCTTGGGACAGACGGTCTCTGGGGCCAACGTCCTGACTTTC. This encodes CASSLGLGQTVSGANVLTF.

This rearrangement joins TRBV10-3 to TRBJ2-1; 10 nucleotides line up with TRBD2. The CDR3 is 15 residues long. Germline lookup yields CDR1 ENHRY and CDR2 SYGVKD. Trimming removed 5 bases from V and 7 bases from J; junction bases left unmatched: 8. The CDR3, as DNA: TGTGCCATCAGTCGCCTAGCGGGAGCTGAGAATGAGCAGTTCTTC. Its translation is CAISRLAGAENEQFF.

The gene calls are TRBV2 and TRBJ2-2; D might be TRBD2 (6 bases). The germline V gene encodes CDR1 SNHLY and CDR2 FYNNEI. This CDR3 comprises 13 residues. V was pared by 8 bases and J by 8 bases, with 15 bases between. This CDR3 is CASRRRGTGELFF. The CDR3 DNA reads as TGTGCCAGCCGGCGGCGCGGGACGGGGGAGCTGTTTTTT.

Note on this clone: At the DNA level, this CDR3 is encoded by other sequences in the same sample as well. The CDR3 loop reads CASSDRDTEAFF. CDR3 nucleotides: TGTGCCAGCAGTGACAGGGATACTGAAGCTTTCTTT. This chain uses TRBV2 with TRBJ1-1, with a possible D match to TRBD1 (5 bases). The V end lost 3 bases, the J end lost 5 bases, and 7 bases lay between the germline ends. The germline V gene has CDR1 SNHLY and CDR2 FYNNEI. The CDR3 has 12 residues.

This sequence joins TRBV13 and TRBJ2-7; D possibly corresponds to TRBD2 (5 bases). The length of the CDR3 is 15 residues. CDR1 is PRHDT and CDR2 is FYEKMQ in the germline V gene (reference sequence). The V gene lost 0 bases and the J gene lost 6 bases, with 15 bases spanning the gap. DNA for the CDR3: TGTGCCAGCAGCTTAGGGGCCGGGATCGTGGGCGAGCAGTACTTC. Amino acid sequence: CASSLGAGIVGEQYF.

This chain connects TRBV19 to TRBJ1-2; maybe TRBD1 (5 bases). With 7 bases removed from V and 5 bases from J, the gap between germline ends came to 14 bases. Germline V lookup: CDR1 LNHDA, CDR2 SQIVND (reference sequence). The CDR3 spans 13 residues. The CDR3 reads CASTEDSYYGYTF. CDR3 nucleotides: TGTGCCAGTACAGAAGACAGCTATTATGGCTACACCTTC.

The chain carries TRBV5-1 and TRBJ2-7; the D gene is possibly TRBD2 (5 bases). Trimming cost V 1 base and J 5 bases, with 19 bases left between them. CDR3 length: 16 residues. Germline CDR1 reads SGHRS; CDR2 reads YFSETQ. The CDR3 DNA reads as TGCGCCAGCAGCTTGACCCTTTCGAGGGTACGAGACGAGCAGTACTTC. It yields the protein CASSLTLSRVRDEQYF.

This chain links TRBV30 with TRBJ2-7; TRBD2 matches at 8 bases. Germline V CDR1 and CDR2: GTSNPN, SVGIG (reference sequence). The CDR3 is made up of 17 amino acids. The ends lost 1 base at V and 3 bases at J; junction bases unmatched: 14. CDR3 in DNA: TGTGCCTGGAGTGGGTCCCGGGGGGGCCGACACCTCTACGAGCAGTACTTC. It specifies CAWSGSRGGRHLYEQYF.

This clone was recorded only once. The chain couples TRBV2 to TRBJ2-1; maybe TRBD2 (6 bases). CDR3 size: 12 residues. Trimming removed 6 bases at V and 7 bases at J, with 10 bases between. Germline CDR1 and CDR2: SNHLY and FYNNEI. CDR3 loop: CASSPTRNEQFF. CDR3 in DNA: TGTGCCAGCAGCCCGACTAGGAATGAGCAGTTCTTC.

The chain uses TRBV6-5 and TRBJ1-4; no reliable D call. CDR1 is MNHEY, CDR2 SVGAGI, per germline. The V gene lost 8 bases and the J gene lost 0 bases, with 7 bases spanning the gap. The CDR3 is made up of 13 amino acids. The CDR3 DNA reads TGTGCCAGCGGAAGCGCAACTAATGAAAAACTGTTTTTT. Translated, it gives CASGSATNEKLFF.